The 29 T cell receptor beta chains below were found in one sample sequenced in a study of cytomegalovirus exposure and HLA in healthy donors. PCR amplification relied on 60 Vbeta primers (plus 13 Jbeta primers). TCRdb's table, derived via immunoSEQ multiplex PCR, lists solely in-frame clones and lacks some. The sample records 150,000 or so clones, approximately 74% being singletons. Sequenced: PBMCs. The receptors here all came from a young man in good health and CMV-seronegative.

The chain carries TRBV7-8 and TRBJ2-2; 15 bases fit TRBD2. The CDR3 spans 19 residues. V lost 1 base and J lost 0; bases outside the gene matches: 3. CDR1 SGHVS and CDR2 FQNEAQ come from the germline V gene. This CDR3 reads CASSLEGLAGGTNTGELFF. CDR3 DNA sequence: TGTGCCAGCAGCTTAGAGGGACTAGCGGGGGGAACGAACACCGGGGAGCTGTTTTTT.

This sequence joins TRBV6-1 and TRBJ1-2; no reliable D call. V lost 3 bases to trimming and J lost 5 bases, with 4 bases between them. CDR3 length: 11 residues. Germline lookup yields CDR1 MNHNS and CDR2 SASEGT. The DNA for the CDR3 is TGTGCCAGCAGTGACGCGTATGGCTACACCTTC. Amino acid sequence: CASSDAYGYTF.

This clone was seen a single time. The chain combines TRBV7-9 with TRBJ1-2; possible D gene TRBD1, 5 bases. The ends were cut back, 1 base at V and 6 bases at J, with 15 bases in the middle. This CDR3 spans 15 amino acids. In germline, CDR1 is SEHNR, CDR2 FQNEAQ (reference sequence). The CDR3 DNA reads as TGTGCCAGCAGCTTAGGGGAGGTGGGGCTTGATGGCTACACCTTC. Translation gives CASSLGEVGLDGYTF.

V and J are TRBV2 and TRBJ2-7; a weak D match, TRBD1 (5 bases). The CDR3 is made up of 13 amino acids. In germline, CDR1 is SNHLY, CDR2 FYNNEI. V was cut by 6 bases and J by 3 bases, with 12 bases left in between. The CDR3 bases are TGTGCCAGCAGGGAACAGGTTAACTACGAGCAGTACTTC. Its translation: CASREQVNYEQYF.

The chain combines TRBV11-2 with TRBJ1-1; D remains unclear. The length of the CDR3 is 18 residues. Germline-derived CDR1 and CDR2 are SGHAT and FQNNGV. V shed 0 bases and J shed 3 bases, with 20 bases lying between them. The CDR3 DNA follows: TGTGCCAGCAGCTTAGATCCCCGGAGCGACGTTGGATACACTGAAGCTTTCTTT. Translating gives CASSLDPRSDVGYTEAFF.

The CDR3 nucleotides read TGTGCCAGCAGTTGGGGGACAGGGAATGAGCAGTTCTTC. Encoded protein: CASSWGTGNEQFF. The chain has TRBV28 and TRBJ2-1; 9 bases line up with TRBD1. The CDR3 loop spans 13 amino acids. Germline V CDR1 and CDR2: MDHEN, SYDVKM. Trimming removed 4 bases from V and 7 bases from J; junction bases left unmatched: 2. The complete variable domain, with remaining parts taken from reference TRBV28 and TRBJ2-1, reads DVKVTQSSRYLVKRTGEKVFLECVQDMDHENMFWYRQDPGLGLRLIYFSYDVKMKEKGDIPEGYSVSREKKERFSLILESASTNQTSMYLCASSWGTGNEQFFGPGTRLTVL.

This chain connects TRBV14 to TRBJ2-3; TRBD2 matches at 9 bases. The CDR3 length is 18 residues. The trim removed 4 bases at V and 6 bases at J, leaving 17 bases unmatched. Per the germline V gene, CDR1 is SGHDN and CDR2 is FVKESK. The CDR3 bases are TGTGCCAGCAGCCCAGAGGTCCGAGAGGCGGGGGGGCTTGATACGCAGTATTTT. As protein: CASSPEVREAGGLDTQYF.

This clone has more than one count but fewer than ten. The rearrangement joins TRBV14 to TRBJ1-1; tentatively, D is TRBD1 (6 bases). Germline loops: CDR1 SGHDN, CDR2 FVKESK. Trimming took 0 bases from V and 5 from J, leaving 13 bases between them. The CDR3 has 15 residues. Written as DNA, the CDR3 is TGTGCCAGCAGCCAAGATAGGGGGGGGAGGACTGAAGCTTTCTTT. This codes for CASSQDRGGRTEAFF.

V gene TRBV14 combines with J gene TRBJ1-1; D is possibly TRBD1 (5 bases). V gave up 0 bases and J gave up 4 bases, with 9 bases separating them. Looked up from germline, CDR1 is SGHDN and CDR2 is FVKESK. There are 14 residues in the CDR3. The CDR3 loop reads CASSQEWGGTEAFF. The CDR3 nucleotides are TGTGCCAGCAGCCAAGAATGGGGGGGCACTGAAGCTTTCTTT.

The CDR3 sequence: CASSEAGTVYGYTF. DNA for the CDR3: TGTGCCAGCAGTGAAGCGGGGACAGTTTATGGCTACACCTTC. This chain joins TRBV6-1 and TRBJ1-2, with TRBD1 matching over 7 bases. The CDR3 covers 14 residues. Germline trimming cut 0 bases from V and 5 bases from J; bases unmatched to any gene: 3. Looked up from germline, CDR1 is MNHNS and CDR2 is SASEGT.

The chain has TRBV7-2 and TRBJ2-5, with D hard to call. Germline lookup yields CDR1 SGHTA and CDR2 FQGNSA. The CDR3 has 13 residues. Between the trimmed V and J ends, which lost 2 bases and 1 base, there was a span of 5 bases. The CDR3 DNA sequence: TGTGCCAGCAGCTTAAGCCGCCAAGAGACCCAGTACTTC. Its protein product is CASSLSRQETQYF.

This clone was seen only once. The chain has TRBV7-8 and TRBJ1-4; D gene uncertain. CDR1 SGHVS and CDR2 FQNEAQ come from the germline V gene. The CDR3 runs 14 residues. V was clipped by 1 base and J by 8 bases, with 11 bases between them. DNA of the CDR3: TGTGCCAGCAGCTTAGACGGGTTTAGGGAAAAACTGTTTTTT. It specifies CASSLDGFREKLFF.

This sequence joins TRBV5-1 and TRBJ1-1, with 9 bases that match TRBD1. In germline, CDR1 is SGHRS, CDR2 YFSETQ. The CDR3 covers 14 residues. With V trimmed by 3 bases and J by 4 bases, 4 bases remained unmatched. The DNA of the CDR3 is TGCGCCAGCAGCTCGGACAGGGGAGGCACTGAAGCTTTCTTT. Amino acid sequence: CASSSDRGGTEAFF.

Of note for this clone: This sample includes further DNA sequences coding for the same CDR3. This chain links TRBV5-1 with TRBJ1-1; 8 nucleotides line up with TRBD1. The CDR3 is 14 residues long. Losses at the gene ends were 4 bases for V and 2 bases for J; bases not matched to a gene: 4. Germline V CDR1 and CDR2: SGHRS, YFSETQ. The CDR3, as DNA: TGCGCCAGCAGCCCCGGACAGGGAAACACTGAAGCTTTCTTT. Protein: CASSPGQGNTEAFF. Based on the CDR3 plus reference TRBV5-1 and TRBJ1-1, the full variable domain is KAGVTQTPRYLIKTRGQQVTLSCSPISGHRSVSWYQQTPGQGLQFLFEYFSETQRNKGNFPGRFSGRQFSNSRSEMNVSTLELGDSALYLCASSPGQGNTEAFFGQGTRLTVV.

This rearrangement joins TRBV19 to TRBJ1-5; TRBD1 is a possible D gene (6 bases). CDR3 length: 15 residues. The V and J ends lost 6 bases and 2 bases respectively, with 14 bases between them. Germline lookup yields CDR1 LNHDA and CDR2 SQIVND (reference sequence). The CDR3 nucleotides are TGTGCCAGTAGCTATGGGGCAGGGGGCAATCAGCCCCAGCATTTT. Its translation is CASSYGAGGNQPQHF.

V gene TRBV19 combines with J gene TRBJ2-2; 10 bases align to TRBD2. The germline V gene has CDR1 LNHDA and CDR2 SQIVND (reference sequence). V shed 0 bases and J 11 bases; nucleotides not matched to a gene: 9. This CDR3 is 16 amino acids long. The CDR3 loop is CASSIELAGRKGELFF. The CDR3 DNA follows: TGTGCCAGTAGTATAGAACTAGCGGGGCGGAAAGGCGAGCTGTTTTTT.

The chain carries TRBV5-1 and TRBJ1-2; no definite D call. Germline CDR1 is SGHRS and CDR2 is YFSETQ. This CDR3 has 15 amino acids. V lost 0 bases and J 0 bases, leaving 9 bases between the germline ends. In nucleotides, the CDR3 is TGCGCCAGCAGCTTGGGTGGAGCTTCTAACTATGGCTACACCTTC. Translation: CASSLGGASNYGYTF.

The genes are TRBV6-6 and TRBJ2-7; 7 positions match TRBD1. After removal of 11 bases from V and 5 bases from J, the junction contained 6 bases not matched to a gene. The CDR3 has 11 residues. In germline, CDR1 is MNHNY, CDR2 SVGAGI (reference sequence). As DNA, the CDR3 is TGTGCCGCATCTACAGGGGACGAGCAGTACTTC. Translating gives CAASTGDEQYF.

The rearrangement uses TRBV7-2 and TRBJ1-5; TRBD1 is a possible D gene (5 bases). Germline lookup yields CDR1 SGHTA and CDR2 FQGNSA. This CDR3 is built from 14 residues. V lost 2 bases to trimming and J lost 3 bases, with 8 bases between them. The CDR3 coding sequence is TGTGCCAGCAGCTTATCAGGGATCAATCAGCCCCAGCATTTT. Protein sequence: CASSLSGINQPQHF. The entire variable domain, with the rest obtained from reference TRBV7-2 and TRBJ1-5, is as follows: GAGVSQSPSNKVTEKGKDVELRCDPISGHTALYWYRQSLGQGLEFLIYFQGNSAPDKSGLPSDRFSAERTGGSVSTLTIQRTQQEDSAVYLCASSLSGINQPQHFGDGTRLSIL.

This chain connects TRBV5-1 to TRBJ1-6; 9 bases agree with TRBD1. The V gene's germline CDR1 is SGHRS and CDR2 YFSETQ. This CDR3 comprises 16 residues. J was trimmed by 4 bases and V by 2 bases; bases with no gene match: 4. Written as DNA, the CDR3 is TGCGCCAGCAGCTTACAGGGGGCAGAATATAATTCACCCCTCCACTTT. Translated, it gives CASSLQGAEYNSPLHF.

This clone turned up a few times. V is TRBV6-1 and J is TRBJ2-3; TRBD2 agrees at 9 bases. The trim removed 3 bases at V and 6 bases at J, leaving 4 bases unmatched. This CDR3 is built from 14 residues. CDR1 MNHNS and CDR2 SASEGT come from the germline V gene. The CDR3, as DNA: TGTGCCAGCAGTGACGTAGCGGGGGCCGATACGCAGTATTTT. Its protein is CASSDVAGADTQYF.

Turning to this clone: Other DNA sequences of this sample code for an identical CDR3. The V and J genes are TRBV5-1 and TRBJ2-7, with 9 bases lining up with TRBD1. The CDR3 totals 14 residues. Germline V gives CDR1 SGHRS, CDR2 YFSETQ. V dropped 0 bases and J dropped 4; count of bases not matched to a gene: 2. The CDR3 region is CASSLAGTGYEQYF. The CDR3, as DNA: TGCGCCAGCAGCTTGGCAGGGACAGGGTACGAGCAGTACTTC.

The chain carries TRBV29-1 and TRBJ1-1, with no clear D. The V and J ends lost 4 bases and 0 bases respectively, with 9 bases between them. The length of the CDR3 is 13 residues. Germline CDR1 SQVTM, CDR2 ANQGSEA. CDR3: CSVGPGLNTEAFF. CDR3 in DNA: TGCAGCGTTGGTCCGGGTCTGAACACTGAAGCTTTCTTT.

The J gene is TRBJ2-3, the V gene TRBV6-6; 13 bases match TRBD2. V shed 5 bases, J shed 2 bases, and the junction held 4 bases outside the gene matches. Germline V lookup: CDR1 MNHNY, CDR2 SVGAGI (reference sequence). This CDR3 region has 16 residues. The CDR3 bases are TGTGCCAGCAGTCAGGGACTAGCGGGGAACACAGATACGCAGTATTTT. Translation gives CASSQGLAGNTDTQYF.

Remarks on this clone: Distinct nucleotide sequences in the sample also encode this CDR3. The V and J genes are TRBV5-4 and TRBJ2-7; 7 bases align to TRBD2. This CDR3 comprises 14 residues. The germline gives CDR1 SGHNT, CDR2 YYREEE (reference sequence). J was trimmed by 1 base and V by 4 bases; bases with no gene match: 5. The CDR3 loop is CASSPGGLSYEQYF. CDR3 coding DNA: TGTGCCAGCAGCCCCGGGGGGTTATCCTACGAGCAGTACTTC. The full variable domain, its missing parts supplied by reference TRBV5-4 and TRBJ2-7, is ETGVTQSPTHLIKTRGQQVTLRCSSQSGHNTVSWYQQALGQGPQFIFQYYREEENGRGNFPPRFSGLQFPNYSSELNVNALELDDSALYLCASSPGGLSYEQYFGPGTRLTVT.

The chain joins TRBV7-9 to TRBJ2-5; D perhaps matches TRBD1 (6 bases). The CDR3 has 12 residues. Trimming took 9 bases from V and 3 from J, leaving 11 bases between them. CDR1 is SEHNR, CDR2 FQNEAQ, per germline (reference sequence). DNA for the CDR3: TGTGCCAGTGGGGACATAGAAGAGACCCAGTACTTC. Residues: CASGDIEETQYF.

The gene calls are TRBV28 and TRBJ1-6, with 11 positions matching TRBD1. J was trimmed by 9 bases and V by 7 bases; bases with no gene match: 5. This CDR3 contains 14 residues. Per the germline V gene, CDR1 is MDHEN and CDR2 is SYDVKM. CDR3 sequence reads: CASNPGTGGSPLHF. Here the CDR3 DNA reads TGTGCCAGCAACCCGGGGACAGGGGGTTCACCCCTCCACTTT.

In this sample, this clone turned up once. The V call is TRBV28, the J call TRBJ2-7; tentative D call: TRBD1 (6 bases). V was shortened by 6 bases and J by 2 bases, with 14 bases between the two germline ends. Germline values: CDR1 MDHEN, CDR2 SYDVKM. The CDR3 consists of 14 residues. The CDR3 protein is CASRVQGEPYEQYF. The CDR3 nucleotides are TGTGCCAGCAGGGTACAGGGAGAACCCTACGAGCAGTACTTC. Full variable domain (rest looked up from reference TRBV28 and TRBJ2-7): DVKVTQSSRYLVKRTGEKVFLECVQDMDHENMFWYRQDPGLGLRLIYFSYDVKMKEKGDIPEGYSVSREKKERFSLILESASTNQTSMYLCASRVQGEPYEQYFGPGTRLTVT.

The CDR3 bases are TGTGCCAGCAGCTTAGGCGTGCGGTATGGCTACACCTTC. This encodes CASSLGVRYGYTF. The chain links TRBV7-2 to TRBJ1-2; D unclear. CDR3 size: 13 residues. CDR1 is SGHTA and CDR2 is FQGNSA in the germline V gene. V gave up 1 base and J gave up 5 bases, with 8 bases separating them.